This TCR beta chain was sequenced for a study of regulatory T cells in long-lasting Graves disease. Overall study context: Over 5 years of antithyroid drugs with positive TSH receptor antibodies was taken to mean persistent Graves' disease. The study, taken as a whole, reports: With some 2,800 shared public clonotypes, persistent patients exceeded new patients, who shared 966. The study found lower TCR diversity in persistent Graves' patients than in newly diagnosed ones.

This clonotype has at least ten counts. Its antigen is unidentified. Time point denoted: persistent/refractory GD, antithyroid drugs over 5 years with positive TRAb. Extracted PBMC RNA gave rise to the TCR library. This CDR3 has 16 residues. V lost 0 bases and J lost 2, with 13 bases in between. Per germline, CDR1 MNHEY and CDR2 SVGEGT. Libraries of TCR beta came from iRepertoire HTBI primers plus Arm-PCR of CDR3 regions. TCRdb itself ran the multiplex PCR reads through MiXCR, one entry per CDR3 protein. Here the sample spans around 450,000 distinct CDR3 sequences, roughly 21% being singletons. This clonotype was obtained from a female donor with Graves disease. This sample comprised peripheral blood mononuclear cells (PBMCs), obtained when the disease was refractory, from a patient treated with antithyroid drugs. The rearrangement joins TRBV6-2 or TRBV6-3 to TRBJ2-5, with D perhaps TRBD1 (6 bases). This CDR3 reads CASSYSRAQGQETQYF. As DNA, the CDR3 is TGTGCCAGCAGTTACTCGAGGGCGCAGGGGCAAGAGACCCAGTACTTC.